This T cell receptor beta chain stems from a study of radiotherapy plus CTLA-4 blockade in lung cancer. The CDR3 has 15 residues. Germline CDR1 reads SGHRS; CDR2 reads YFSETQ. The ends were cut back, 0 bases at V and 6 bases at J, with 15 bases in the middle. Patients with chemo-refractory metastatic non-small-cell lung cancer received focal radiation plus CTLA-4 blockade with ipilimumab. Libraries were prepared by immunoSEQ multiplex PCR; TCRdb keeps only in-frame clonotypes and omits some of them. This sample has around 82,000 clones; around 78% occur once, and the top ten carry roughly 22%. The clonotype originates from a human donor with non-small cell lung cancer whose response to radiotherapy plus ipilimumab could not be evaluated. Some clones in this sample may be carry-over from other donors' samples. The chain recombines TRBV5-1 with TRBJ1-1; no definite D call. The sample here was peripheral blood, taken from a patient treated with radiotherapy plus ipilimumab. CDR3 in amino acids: CASSLGSLGVPEAFF. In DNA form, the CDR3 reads TGCGCCAGCAGCTTGGGCAGTTTGGGAGTTCCTGAAGCTTTCTTT.